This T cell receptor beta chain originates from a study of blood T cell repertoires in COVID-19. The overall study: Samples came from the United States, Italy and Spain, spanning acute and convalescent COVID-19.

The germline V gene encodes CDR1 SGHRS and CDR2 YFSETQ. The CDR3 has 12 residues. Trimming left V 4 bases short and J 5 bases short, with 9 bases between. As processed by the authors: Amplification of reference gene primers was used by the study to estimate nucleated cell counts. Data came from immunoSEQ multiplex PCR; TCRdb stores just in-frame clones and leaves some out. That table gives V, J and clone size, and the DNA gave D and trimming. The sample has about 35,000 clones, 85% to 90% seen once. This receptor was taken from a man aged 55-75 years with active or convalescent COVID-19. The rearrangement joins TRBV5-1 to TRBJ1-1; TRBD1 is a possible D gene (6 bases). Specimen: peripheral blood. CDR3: CASSPGATEAFF. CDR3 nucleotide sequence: TGCGCCAGCAGCCCAGGGGCAACTGAAGCTTTCTTT. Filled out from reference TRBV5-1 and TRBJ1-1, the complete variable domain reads KAGVTQTPRYLIKTRGQQVTLSCSPISGHRSVSWYQQTPGQGLQFLFEYFSETQRNKGNFPGRFSGRQFSNSRSEMNVSTLELGDSALYLCASSPGATEAFFGQGTRLTVV.